These 9 T cell receptor beta chains were all obtained from the same sample, sequenced in a study of CD8+ T cells in alopecia areata. RNA was extracted and reverse transcribed into cDNA as the sequencing template. Assay: immunoSEQ multiplex PCR; the TCRdb copy retains only in-frame clones and omits some. The sample records over 95,000 clones, roughly two fifths being singletons. Sequencing used CD4+ T cells sorted from blood. These receptors all come from a human donor with alopecia areata.

The sample holds one count of this clone. The gene calls are TRBV30 and TRBJ2-5, with D possibly matching TRBD2 (5 bases). The CDR3 totals 12 residues. The V gene's germline CDR1 is GTSNPN and CDR2 SVGIG (reference sequence). V lost 0 bases and J lost 6, with 8 bases in between. As DNA, the CDR3 is TGTGCCTGGAGTGTACTAGAGAAGACCCAGTACTTC. Translating gives CAWSVLEKTQYF.

This clone has a handful of counts. The chain employs TRBV7-8 and TRBJ2-2, with 7 bases lining up with TRBD2. V shed 4 bases and J 6 bases; nucleotides not matched to a gene: 8. This CDR3 comprises 15 residues. CDR1 is SGHVS and CDR2 is FQNEAQ in the germline V gene. CDR3 residues: CASSWQPSGAGELFF. CDR3 DNA sequence: TGTGCCAGCAGCTGGCAACCGAGCGGGGCCGGGGAGCTGTTTTTT.

This clone was counted only a few times. This CDR3 is CSVAGRLMNTEAFF. As DNA, the CDR3 is TGCAGCGTTGCGGGACGGCTTATGAACACTGAAGCTTTCTTT. The V gene is TRBV29-1, the J gene TRBJ1-1; perhaps TRBD1 as D (5 bases). The V end was cut by 4 bases, the J end by 0 bases, with 12 bases between. CDR1 is SQVTM, CDR2 ANQGSEA, per germline. The CDR3 sequence is 14 residues long.

The chain couples TRBV29-1 to TRBJ2-3, with D perhaps TRBD2 (6 bases). CDR1 and CDR2 (germline): SQVTM, ANQGSEA. V was trimmed by 3 bases and J by 5 bases, leaving 15 bases between them. This CDR3 comprises 14 residues. The CDR3 DNA follows: TGCAGCGTTGAGAGAGTGCTAGCGAAAGATACGCAGTATTTT. It yields the protein CSVERVLAKDTQYF.

This clone was observed a handful of times. The J gene is TRBJ1-2, the V gene TRBV28; D is unclear. The CDR3 sequence is 13 residues long. The ends were cut back, 6 bases at V and 7 bases at J, with 15 bases in the middle. CDR1 is MDHEN, CDR2 SYDVKM, per germline. Here the CDR3 DNA reads TGTGCCAGCAGCCCCAGACAAATTGGTGGCTACACCTTC. Residues: CASSPRQIGGYTF.

There are a few counts of this clone. This chain joins TRBV6-1 and TRBJ2-5, with 8 bases aligning to TRBD1. J lost 2 bases, V lost 6 bases, and 2 bases had no gene match. Germline V gene lookup returns CDR1 MNHNS and CDR2 SASEGT. The CDR3 covers 13 residues. The CDR3 loop reads CASRRTGQETQYF. CDR3 DNA sequence: TGTGCCAGCAGACGGACAGGGCAAGAGACCCAGTACTTC.

The chain carries TRBV2 and TRBJ2-1, with D unresolved. The germline V gene has CDR1 SNHLY and CDR2 FYNNEI. The CDR3 length is 15 residues. With 4 bases removed from V and 4 bases from J, the gap between germline ends came to 14 bases. CDR3 coding DNA: TGTGCCAGCAGTGTCGCACTCCTGAGGTACAATGAGCAGTTCTTC. This translates into CASSVALLRYNEQFF.

This chain links TRBV11-2 with TRBJ2-3; 9 positions match TRBD2. V shed 5 bases and J 1 base; nucleotides not matched to a gene: 10. Per germline, CDR1 SGHAT and CDR2 FQNNGV. This CDR3 is 17 amino acids long. In DNA form, the CDR3 reads TGTGCCAGCAGCCGGGAGGGGCTAGCGGGGCGCACAGATACGCAGTATTTT. It specifies CASSREGLAGRTDTQYF.

V usage is TRBV6-5 and J usage is TRBJ1-5; D possibly corresponds to TRBD1 (5 bases). The CDR3 is 13 residues long. Germline V gene sequence: CDR1 MNHEY, CDR2 SVGAGI. The V end lost 6 bases, the J end lost 7 bases, and 13 bases lay between the germline ends. CDR3 sequence: CASSRDGNQPQHF. CDR3 DNA: TGTGCCAGCAGCCGGGACGGAAACCAGCCCCAGCATTTT.